Below are 4 T cell receptor beta chains sequenced from a single sample in a study of T cell changes during pregnancy in multiple sclerosis. Sequenced by immunoSEQ multiplex PCR; TCRdb stores in-frame clones only, minus some. The sample comprises approximately 110,000 clones, roughly 92% of which are singletons, and about 3% rests with the top ten. Sample: peripheral blood, taken after pregnancy. Receptors originate from a female donor with multiple sclerosis, enrolled in a pregnancy study.

This chain links TRBV9 with TRBJ1-2; no clear D gene. The V gene's germline CDR1 is SGDLS and CDR2 YYNGEE. CDR3 length: 15 amino acids. V was pared by 3 bases and J by 3 bases, with 15 bases between. In DNA, the CDR3 is TGTGCCAGCAGCGAGCGGGGTAATCAGGACTATGGCTACACCTTC. This encodes CASSERGNQDYGYTF. The full variable domain, with the rest looked up from reference TRBV9 and TRBJ1-2, is DSGVTQTPKHLITATGQRVTLRCSPRSGDLSVYWYQQSLDQGLQFLIQYYNGEERAKGNILERFSAQQFPDLHSELNLSSLELGDSALYFCASSERGNQDYGYTFGSGTRLTVV.

This clone was observed once. The V and J genes are TRBV7-6 and TRBJ1-3; no definite D call. In germline, CDR1 is SGHVS, CDR2 FNYEAQ. Trimming took off 5 bases at V and 0 bases at J, with 5 bases between the two ends. The CDR3 spans 13 residues. The CDR3 here is CASSPLSGNTIYF. The CDR3 DNA follows: TGTGCCAGCAGCCCCCTCTCTGGAAACACCATATATTTT.

The V gene is TRBV6-1, the J gene TRBJ1-1; D gene unclear. Trimming pared 4 bases from V and 0 bases from J, leaving 12 bases between. Looked up from germline, CDR1 is MNHNS and CDR2 is SASEGT. The CDR3 is 15 amino acids. CDR3 amino acids: CASSALGGMNTEAFF. CDR3 nucleotides: TGTGCCAGCAGTGCCCTGGGAGGCATGAACACTGAAGCTTTCTTT.

This clone was seen a handful of times. The chain carries TRBV5-4 and TRBJ1-6; a weak D match, TRBD1 (5 bases). The CDR3 covers 13 residues. V lost 4 bases and J lost 12, with 14 bases in between. Germline assignment: CDR1 SGHNT and CDR2 YYREEE (reference sequence). CDR3 region: CASSNPDTQPLHF. CDR3 nucleotides: TGTGCCAGCAGCAACCCGGACACGCAACCCCTCCACTTT.